The T cell receptor (beta chain) described here comes from a study of blood T cell repertoires in COVID-19. Study context: From the United States, Italy and Spain came samples of acute and convalescent COVID-19. T cells, B-cell-depleted T cells, or PBMCs provided the cDNA or gDNA that served as material.

Authors' processing steps: Estimation of nucleated cell counts relied on the amplification of reference gene primers. Profiling relied on immunoSEQ multiplex PCR, and the TCRdb table lists in-frame clones only, not all of them. V, J and clone size derive from that table, while D and trimming were established from the DNA sequence. The data contain roughly 200,000 clones, more than 75% of them singletons. V was pared by 5 bases and J by 0 bases, with 7 bases of the junction left unmatched. The CDR3 loop spans 16 amino acids. Germline values: CDR1 SGHVS, CDR2 FNYEAQ. The source material was peripheral blood. The source is an elderly man with acute or convalescent COVID-19. The chain is built from TRBV7-6 and TRBJ2-3; 8 bases line up with TRBD1. The CDR3 reads CASSLRQGPSTDTQYF. CDR3 DNA: TGTGCCAGCAGCCTAAGACAGGGGCCTAGCACAGATACGCAGTATTTT.